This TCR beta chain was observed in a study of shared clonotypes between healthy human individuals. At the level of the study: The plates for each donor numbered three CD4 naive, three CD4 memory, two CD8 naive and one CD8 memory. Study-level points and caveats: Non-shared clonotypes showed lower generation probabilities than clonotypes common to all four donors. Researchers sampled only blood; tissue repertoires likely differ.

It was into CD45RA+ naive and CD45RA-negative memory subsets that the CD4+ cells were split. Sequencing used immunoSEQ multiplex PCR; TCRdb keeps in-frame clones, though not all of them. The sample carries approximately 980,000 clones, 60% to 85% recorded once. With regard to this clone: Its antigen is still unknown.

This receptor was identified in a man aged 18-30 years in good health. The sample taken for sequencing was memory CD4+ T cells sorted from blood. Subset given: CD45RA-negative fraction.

The CDR3 sequence is CAISESRQGNSPLHF. The CDR3 DNA follows: TGTGCCATCAGTGAGTCCAGACAGGGTAATTCACCCCTCCACTTT. The V gene is TRBV10-3, the J gene TRBJ1-6; 7 bases map to TRBD1. J gave up 6 bases and V 0 bases, and 2 bases lay outside the gene matches. Germline lookup yields CDR1 ENHRY and CDR2 SYGVKD. The CDR3 spans 15 residues.